These 28 T cell receptor beta chains share one sample of origin, sequenced in a study of T cells in localized non-small cell lung cancer. TCRdb's copy holds only in-frame clones and misses some; the assay was immunoSEQ multiplex PCR. The table has about 6,800 clones, more than 40% seen once. The input for sequencing was lymph node tissue, taken before any cancer treatment. The source is a man between 35 and 75 years old with stage I lung adenocarcinoma.

The chain links TRBV28 to TRBJ1-5, with D unclear. The CDR3 is 13 amino acids. Trimming removed 2 bases from V and 0 bases from J, with 2 bases in between. The germline CDR1 and CDR2 sequences are MDHEN and SYDVKM. The CDR3 region is CASSLGSNQPQHF. As DNA, the CDR3 is TGTGCCAGCAGTTTAGGTAGCAATCAGCCCCAGCATTTT. The variable domain in full, completed from reference TRBV28 and TRBJ1-5, reads DVKVTQSSRYLVKRTGEKVFLECVQDMDHENMFWYRQDPGLGLRLIYFSYDVKMKEKGDIPEGYSVSREKKERFSLILESASTNQTSMYLCASSLGSNQPQHFGDGTRLSIL.

This chain links TRBV19 with TRBJ1-1; 10 nucleotides align to TRBD1. CDR3 length: 15 residues. Germline V lookup: CDR1 LNHDA, CDR2 SQIVND (reference sequence). The junction had 5 bases not matched to a gene; V was cut back by 5 bases and J by 2 bases. The CDR3 is CASSARTGGNTEAFF. In nucleotides, the CDR3 is TGTGCCAGTAGTGCCCGGACAGGGGGTAACACTGAAGCTTTCTTT.

This clone occurred a few times. The chain carries TRBV28 and TRBJ2-3; D is perhaps TRBD1 (6 bases). V was trimmed by 6 bases and J by 4 bases, leaving 11 bases between them. CDR3 length: 13 residues. Germline CDR1 is MDHEN and CDR2 is SYDVKM. The CDR3 bases are TGTGCCAGCAGAAAAGCAGGGGCAGATACGCAGTATTTT. Its translation is CASRKAGADTQYF.

This clone was counted between two and nine times. The chain has TRBV6-8 and TRBJ2-2, with 9 bases lining up with TRBD1. V lost 10 bases, J lost 4 bases, and 4 bases stayed unmatched. The CDR3 loop spans 13 amino acids. Germline V gives CDR1 MNHGY, CDR2 SAAAGT. CDR3 in amino acids: CAIKQGATGELFF. The CDR3 nucleotides are TGTGCCATCAAACAGGGGGCCACCGGGGAGCTGTTTTTT.

This clone is categorized as medium-sized (0.01 to 0.1%). This chain uses TRBV11-3 with TRBJ2-7; TRBD2 agrees at 13 bases. After removal of 4 bases from V and 7 bases from J, the junction contained 4 bases not matched to a gene. CDR3 size: 14 residues. Germline CDR1 and CDR2: SGHNT and YENEEA. DNA of the CDR3: TGTGCCAGCAGCTCAGGACTAGCGGGAGCGGAGCAGTACTTC. Its translation is CASSSGLAGAEQYF.

This chain joins TRBV30 and TRBJ2-7, with 10 bases that match TRBD2. Germline CDR1 and CDR2: GTSNPN and SVGIG (reference sequence). J gave up 3 bases and V 3 bases, and 5 bases lay outside the gene matches. The CDR3 covers 14 residues. The CDR3 region is CAWSRTSGDYEQYF. CDR3 bases: TGTGCCTGGAGCCGGACTAGCGGAGACTACGAGCAGTACTTC.

The chain couples TRBV28 to TRBJ1-2; 7 bases agree with TRBD1. The V and J ends lost 6 bases and 5 bases, in that order; junction bases with no gene match: 6. The CDR3 is 13 amino acids. Germline V gene sequence: CDR1 MDHEN, CDR2 SYDVKM. The CDR3 DNA reads as TGTGCCAGCAGGCCGGGGACAGAATATGGCTACACCTTC. Its translation: CASRPGTEYGYTF.

This clone was counted between two and nine times. This rearrangement joins TRBV14 to TRBJ2-1; D not certain. The CDR3 sequence is 12 residues long. V lost 3 bases and J 4 bases, leaving 4 bases between the germline ends. The V gene's germline CDR1 is SGHDN and CDR2 FVKESK. CDR3 bases: TGTGCCAGCAGCCAGGAGTACAATGAGCAGTTCTTC. Its translation is CASSQEYNEQFF.

For the CDR3, the DNA is TGCGCCAGCAGTGATTCCCGAGCGGGGGGCACAGATACGCAGTATTTT. It encodes CASSDSRAGGTDTQYF. The V and J genes are TRBV10-2 and TRBJ2-3, with TRBD2 matching 8 bases. Germline-derived CDR1 and CDR2 are WSHSY and SAAADI. V shed 3 bases and J 1 base; nucleotides not matched to a gene: 6. CDR3 length: 16 residues.

This clone showed up just a few times. The chain uses TRBV28 and TRBJ1-1, with D uncertain. CDR3 length: 15 residues. Germline V CDR1 and CDR2: MDHEN, SYDVKM. With 8 bases removed from V and 4 bases from J, the gap between germline ends came to 20 bases. CDR3 sequence (DNA): TGTGCCAGCGGCGTTACCGAGGAGTTGGGCACTGAAGCTTTCTTT. Protein sequence: CASGVTEELGTEAFF.

This sequence joins TRBV11-3 and TRBJ2-1; 10 bases line up with TRBD2. The V gene end was trimmed by 2 bases and the J gene end by 8 bases; junction bases not matched to a gene: 6. Germline CDR1 and CDR2: SGHNT and YENEEA. There are 15 residues in the CDR3. In nucleotides, the CDR3 is TGTGCCAGCAGCTTAACTAGCGGGAAAAAACATGAGCAGTTCTTC. This gives the protein CASSLTSGKKHEQFF.

This clone has more than one count but fewer than ten. The chain employs TRBV6-8 and TRBJ2-7; unclear D gene. Trimming shortened V by 0 bases and J by 4 bases, and 13 bases separated the two germline ends. CDR1 and CDR2 from the germline V gene are MNHGY and SAAAGT. There are 15 residues in the CDR3. CDR3 sequence: CASSYSSRVGYEQYF. In DNA, the CDR3 is TGTGCCAGCAGTTACTCTTCCCGTGTCGGGTACGAGCAGTACTTC.

V gene TRBV19 combines with J gene TRBJ2-3; D possibly matches TRBD1 or TRBD2 (5 bases each). Trimming left V 5 bases short and J 3 bases short, with 12 bases between. Germline V gives CDR1 LNHDA, CDR2 SQIVND (reference sequence). The CDR3 totals 14 residues. The CDR3 is CASSPRDLTDTQYF. In DNA, the CDR3 is TGTGCCAGTAGTCCTCGGGACCTTACAGATACGCAGTATTTT. Full variable domain (remainder filled in from reference TRBV19 and TRBJ2-3): DGGITQSPKYLFRKEGQNVTLSCEQNLNHDAMYWYRQDPGQGLRLIYYSQIVNDFQKGDIAEGYSVSREKKESFPLTVTSAQKNPTAFYLCASSPRDLTDTQYFGPGTRLTVL.

This clone was found a few times. The chain has TRBV6-8 and TRBJ1-1, with D unresolved. The CDR3 has 13 residues. Germline CDR1 and CDR2: MNHGY and SAAAGT. V gave up 8 bases and J gave up 5 bases, with 15 bases separating them. The CDR3 DNA reads as TGTGCCAGCCGGTGGTCGGGAGGGACTGAAGCTTTCTTT. Amino acids: CASRWSGGTEAFF.

This chain joins TRBV7-4 and TRBJ2-1, with D possibly matching TRBD2 (5 bases). Germline loops: CDR1 SGHVT, CDR2 SQSDAQ. The ends were cut back, 5 bases at V and 5 bases at J, with 16 bases in the middle. This CDR3 spans 15 amino acids. CDR3 amino acids: CASSVSPGIHNEQFF. In DNA, the CDR3 is TGTGCCAGCAGCGTAAGTCCGGGGATCCACAATGAGCAGTTCTTC.

The sample holds a few counts of this clone. The DNA for the CDR3 is TGTGCCAGCAGCTTAGATGCGGGAGGGAACTACGAGCAGTACTTC. As protein: CASSLDAGGNYEQYF. The chain links TRBV11-3 to TRBJ2-7, with 9 bases lining up with TRBD2. Germline lookup yields CDR1 SGHNT and CDR2 YENEEA. The CDR3 has 15 residues. The trim removed 0 bases at V and 3 bases at J, leaving 3 bases unmatched.

The chain combines TRBV18 with TRBJ1-5; unclear D gene. The ends were cut back, 3 bases at V and 3 bases at J, with 6 bases in the middle. The germline V gene has CDR1 KGHSH and CDR2 LQKENI. The CDR3 spans 13 residues. CDR3 protein: CASSPSSNQPQHF. In nucleotides, the CDR3 is TGTGCCAGCTCACCGAGCTCCAATCAGCCCCAGCATTTT.

This chain joins TRBV18 and TRBJ1-2; no reliable D call. The CDR3 sequence is 16 residues long. Germline V gene data show CDR1 as KGHSH and CDR2 as LQKENI. Trimming shortened V by 1 base and J by 2 bases, and 14 bases separated the two germline ends. The DNA of the CDR3 is TGTGCCAGCTCACCACGGCAGGATCGAAGAAACTATGGCTACACCTTC. Its protein is CASSPRQDRRNYGYTF.

This clone was counted a few times. The chain couples TRBV6-8 to TRBJ1-2; unclear D gene. The V end was cut by 5 bases, the J end by 0 bases, with 10 bases between. The CDR3 covers 14 residues. CDR1 is MNHGY and CDR2 is SAAAGT in the germline V gene. The CDR3 region is CASSASGANYGYTF. CDR3 in DNA: TGTGCCAGCAGTGCCAGCGGAGCTAACTATGGCTACACCTTC.

The rearrangement uses TRBV6-1 and TRBJ1-2, with D perhaps TRBD1 (6 bases). The V end lost 0 bases, the J end lost 8 bases, and 10 bases lay between the germline ends. This CDR3 spans 13 amino acids. The germline gives CDR1 MNHNS, CDR2 SASEGT. For the CDR3, the DNA is TGTGCCAGCAGTGAAGCGGGGACAAGGGGCTACACCTTC. It encodes CASSEAGTRGYTF.

The rearrangement uses TRBV12-5 and TRBJ2-1; a weak D match, TRBD2 (6 bases). Germline V lookup: CDR1 LGHNT, CDR2 FRNRAP. The CDR3 has 14 residues. This chain's CDR3 is CASTPRGTYNEQFF. The CDR3 DNA reads TGTGCCAGCACCCCTCGGGGGACCTACAATGAGCAGTTCTTC.

This rearrangement joins TRBV6-8 to TRBJ2-3; 12 bases line up with TRBD2. Germline CDR1 reads MNHGY; CDR2 reads SAAAGT. V lost 4 bases to trimming and J lost 5 bases; unmatched junction nucleotides: 7. The CDR3 loop spans 16 amino acids. CDR3 loop: CASSSTSGGWLDTQYF. The CDR3 DNA sequence: TGTGCCAGCAGTTCTACTAGCGGGGGGTGGTTAGATACGCAGTATTTT.

This clone was detected only a few times. The chain uses TRBV9 and TRBJ2-1; D uncertain. Trimming pared 0 bases from V and 7 bases from J, leaving 8 bases between. The CDR3 spans 13 residues. Germline CDR1 and CDR2: SGDLS and YYNGEE. As DNA, the CDR3 is TGTGCCAGCAGCGTAGGGCCCTTGAATGAGCAGTTCTTC. As protein: CASSVGPLNEQFF.

This clone was counted only a few times. The V and J genes are TRBV19 and TRBJ1-6; D is uncertain. Per germline, CDR1 LNHDA and CDR2 SQIVND (reference sequence). Trimming left V 3 bases short and J 10 bases short, with 10 bases between. There are 13 residues in the CDR3. The CDR3 DNA sequence: TGTGCCAGTAGTATGGCTCGAGACTCACCCCTCCACTTT. Amino acids: CASSMARDSPLHF.

The J gene is TRBJ2-6, the V gene TRBV14, with D unresolved. Germline V CDR1 and CDR2: SGHDN, FVKESK. The CDR3 sequence is 19 residues long. Trimming stripped 3 bases from V and 0 bases from J, with 18 bases between. The CDR3 sequence is CASSHFVLGFVSGANVLTF. CDR3 bases: TGTGCCAGCAGCCACTTCGTACTCGGTTTTGTCTCTGGGGCCAACGTCCTGACTTTC.

Points on this clone: At one end the junction does not follow the germline gene, possibly because of a read error. The chain links TRBV19 to TRBJ1-5; 7 nucleotides agree with TRBD1. The CDR3 loop spans 15 amino acids. The germline gives CDR1 LNHDA, CDR2 SQIVND (reference sequence). CDR3 sequence reads: CASWGAQGLGQPQHF. The CDR3 region has the DNA TGTGCCAGCTGGGGGGCACAGGGGTTGGGGCAGCCTCAGCATTTT.

This clone appeared a few times. The V call is TRBV1, the J call TRBJ2-2; the table's D gene call, TRBD1, was not cross checked with the DNA. TRBV1 is described as a pseudogene. This CDR3 has 16 residues. CDR3 loop: CASRISLPDTTGELFF. In nucleotides, the CDR3 is TGCGCCAGCCGTATTTCATTACCGGACACCACCGGGGAGCTGTTTTTT.

This clone was found a few times. The chain uses TRBV1 and TRBJ2-7; no check of the table's D call, TRBD2, against the DNA was made. TRBV1 is a pseudogene locus. This CDR3 is built from 15 residues. DNA for the CDR3: TGCGCCAGCAGCCAAGGACTAGCGGATATCTACGAGCAGTACTTC. This translates into CASSQGLADIYEQYF.